The source of this TCR beta chain is a study of shared clonotypes between healthy human individuals (dated by TCRdb to about 2020). Context from the whole study: A couple of women and a few men aged 18 to 49 years were included in the cohort. Blood TCR repertoires of five healthy adults were deeply sequenced to estimate repertoire size and the extent of clonotype sharing between individuals. Libraries were prepared and TCR repertoires were sequenced by different laboratories using diverse techniques, in order to increase sequencing depth and limit assay-specific biases. Leukapheresis yielded between about 0.9 and 8.9 billion PBMCs per donor. Results and caveats for the whole study, not just this receptor: Pairwise subsampling indicated that sequencing depth was expected to affect the degree of clonotype sharing among donors. Because the study included a small number of donors, the genetic and exposure-history diversity represented was limited. Sampling was restricted to blood, and TCR repertoires in tissues likely differ from the TCR repertoires found in blood.

Of note for this clone: The antigen this receptor binds is unknown. Per-base qualities were not stored, and no clone one base away is much larger.

CDR1 and CDR2, per the germline V gene, are KGHSH and LQKENI. The CDR3 holds 14 amino acids from the cysteine to the phenylalanine. Only CDR3 DNA remains: 42 bases, in frame from the first base. V loses 2 bases of germline sequence and J loses 3 bases, and the interval between the two ends is 10 bases. TCR CDR3 regions were amplified from genomic DNA by multiplex PCR using the deep immunoSEQ assay. Extracted genomic DNA from each cell subset was spread evenly across all wells of several immunoSEQ 96-well plates, with each plate serving as a replicate. Each replicate PCR for unsorted PBMC received 300 to 350 ng genomic DNA, equal to tens of thousands of T cell genomes. Ten immunoSEQ deep assay plates were used to sequence the unsorted PBMC genomic DNA. The purified libraries were quantified using a Qubit 3.0 fluorometer, sized with a Bioanalyzer 2100, and then quantified again using the KAPA Library Quantification kit. Each immunoSEQ 96-well plate was sequenced on its own single-read 150-cycle Illumina NextSeq 550 flow cell. The authors' pipeline ran thus. Because the immunoSEQ output held only junctional sequences and lacked quality scores, the filtering could not match the filtering applied to full-length reads. To assign V/J genes and CDR3, sequences were annotated using PyIR, a Python wrapper for IgBLAST v1.9, with IMGT germline references. Reads were removed for weak V/J assignments (E-value above 1e-6), missing CDR3, stop codons, out-of-frame junctions, or ambiguous translated residues. V3J clonotypes were defined by identical inferred V gene, J gene, and CDR3 amino acid sequence. The percentage overlap between two repertoires was calculated by dividing the number of shared unique clonotypes by the size of the smaller repertoire. Three approaches were used to assess repertoire richness: RTK rarefaction, the Chao1 estimator, and Recon v2.1 estimates of unobserved clonotypes. TCRdb mirrors the immuneACCESS table, restricted to in-frame sequences. Some clones are absent from its copies; in checked studies, under half trace to an unresolved V gene, and the reason for the others is unknown. V and J calls and clone size are given by that table; D and trimming were obtained from the DNA. Present in this sample are hundreds of thousands of clones, around 77% of which were seen just once. The ten largest clones take up 12% of the sample.

Donors were healthy HIV-negative adults with no recently reported acute infections or vaccinations. Every donor was a Caucasian adult living in Nashville, Tennessee, USA. For unsorted samples, 75 million to 100 million PBMCs were counted and genomic DNA was extracted with the QIAamp DNA Blood Mini kit. Blood was collected by leukapheresis, and PBMCs were isolated by Ficoll-Histopaque density gradient centrifugation and then cryopreserved in liquid nitrogen vapor phase. The sequencing input was PBMCs. This receptor chain uses TRBV18 and TRBJ1-1; 5 matching bases give a weak D call of TRBD1. The clonotype was recovered from a woman aged 40 to 50 in good health. Some clones in this sample may be carry-over from other donors' samples. The DNA sequence reads TGTGCCAGCTCACCAGGGGCCGGGGACACTGAAGCTTTCTTT. Its amino acids are CASSPGAGDTEAFF.